One sample yielded the 22 T cell receptor beta chains listed below, sequenced in a study of Graves' ophthalmopathy and Graves' hyperthyroidism. RNA transcripts were the template, and TCR beta CDR3 regions were amplified from them. The first round was an RT-PCR with HTBI primers, and the second round was a multiplex PCR. TCRdb used MiXCR to reprocess the multiplex PCR reads, holding one entry per CDR3 protein. The sample lists over 150,000 distinct CDR3 sequences; 37% were seen once. Sequenced: peripheral blood. Every receptor here comes from a woman aged 40 to 55 with Graves' ophthalmopathy.

This clonotype occurred many times. This chain uses TRBV7-8 with TRBJ1-6, with D perhaps matching TRBD1 (5 bases). V dropped 5 bases and J dropped 5 bases, with 13 bases sitting between them. The CDR3 length is 15 residues. In germline, CDR1 is SGHVS, CDR2 FQNEAQ. The CDR3 loop is CASSPLKGNNSPLHF. In DNA, the CDR3 is TGTGCCAGCAGCCCCCTAAAGGGGAATAATTCACCCCTCCACTTT.

This clonotype was counted ten times or more. The gene calls are TRBV7-2 and TRBJ1-1, with 11 nucleotides matching TRBD1. This CDR3 is 14 amino acids long. CDR1 and CDR2 (germline): SGHTA, FQGNSA. The CDR3 here is CATGQGASNTEAFF. The CDR3 coding sequence is TGTGCTACCGGACAGGGGGCGTCAAACACTGAAGCTTTCTTT.

The genes are TRBV6-1 and TRBJ1-2; 10 bases fit TRBD1. CDR3 length equals 15 residues. With V trimmed by 5 bases and J by 8 bases, 11 bases remained unmatched. The germline gives CDR1 MNHNS, CDR2 SASEGT. DNA of the CDR3: TGTGCCAGCAGTCCCCAGGGGACAGGGGACGGGGGCTACACCTTC. Translating gives CASSPQGTGDGGYTF.

This clonotype occurred many times. The V gene is TRBV5-1, the J gene TRBJ1-2; D is ambiguous. This CDR3 contains 14 residues. Germline V lookup: CDR1 SGHRS, CDR2 YFSETQ. V was trimmed by 2 bases and J by 5 bases, leaving 13 bases between them. CDR3 region: CASSFIGEEYGYTF. The CDR3 DNA is TGCGCCAGCAGCTTCATCGGAGAGGAGTATGGCTACACCTTC. The whole variable domain, filled in from reference TRBV5-1 and TRBJ1-2, reads KAGVTQTPRYLIKTRGQQVTLSCSPISGHRSVSWYQQTPGQGLQFLFEYFSETQRNKGNFPGRFSGRQFSNSRSEMNVSTLELGDSALYLCASSFIGEEYGYTFGSGTRLTVV.

The V call is TRBV11-1, the J call TRBJ1-5; D is unclear. CDR1 SGHAT and CDR2 FQDESV come from the germline V gene (reference sequence). The CDR3 spans 17 residues. V lost 1 base, J lost 1 base, and 14 bases lay in between. In DNA, the CDR3 is TGTGCCAGCAGCTTAGTAATAGCCGGGCTCAGCAATCAGCCCCAGCATTTT. The encoded protein is CASSLVIAGLSNQPQHF.

The rearrangement uses TRBV7-9 and TRBJ2-4, with D possibly matching TRBD1 (6 bases). V was clipped by 5 bases and J by 5 bases, with 13 bases between them. This CDR3 is built from 14 residues. The germline gives CDR1 SEHNR, CDR2 FQNEAQ (reference sequence). CDR3 protein: CASSKLQGQNIQYF. In DNA form, the CDR3 reads TGTGCCAGCAGCAAGTTACAGGGCCAAAACATTCAGTACTTC.

The gene calls are TRBV28 and TRBJ1-1, with D perhaps TRBD1 (6 bases). The germline gives CDR1 MDHEN, CDR2 SYDVKM. Trimming pared 6 bases from V and 6 bases from J, leaving 14 bases between. The CDR3 spans 13 residues. The CDR3 nucleotides read TGTGCCAGCAGATACAGGGTGGGAGCTGAAGCTTTCTTT. Its translation is CASRYRVGAEAFF.

By share, this clonotype ranks as medium-sized (0.01 to 0.1%). DNA for the CDR3: TGTGCTAGTGGTTTGTGGGTATATATACAGGGGGATGTCAATGGCTACACCTTC. Translation: CASGLWVYIQGDVNGYTF. The chain links TRBV12-5 to TRBJ1-2, with 8 bases fitting TRBD1. CDR3 size: 18 residues. V was clipped by 2 bases and J by 6 bases; unmatched bases: 17. The germline V gene has CDR1 LGHNT and CDR2 FRNRAP.

This clonotype was seen many times. V is TRBV3-1 and J is TRBJ2-2; D possibly corresponds to TRBD1 (5 bases). This CDR3 spans 13 amino acids. The germline V gene encodes CDR1 LGHDT and CDR2 YNNKEL (reference sequence). Between the trimmed V and J ends, which lost 2 bases and 7 bases, there was a span of 8 bases. The CDR3 nucleotides are TGTGCCAGCAGCCAACCAGGGTTCGGGGAGCTGTTTTTT. Protein product: CASSQPGFGELFF.

This clonotype was counted ten times or more. The chain is built from TRBV3-1 and TRBJ2-7; D is tentatively TRBD1 or TRBD2 (5 bases each). The germline V gene has CDR1 LGHDT and CDR2 YNNKEL (reference sequence). The CDR3 has 14 residues. The ends were cut back, 4 bases at V and 4 bases at J, with 14 bases in the middle. The CDR3 coding sequence is TGTGCCAGCAGCCCGAGGGGATCGGGGTACGAGCAGTACTTC. This sequence encodes CASSPRGSGYEQYF.

The rearrangement joins TRBV27 to TRBJ2-5, with 14 nucleotides matching TRBD2. The CDR3 is 14 amino acids. The junction had 4 bases not matched to a gene; V was cut back by 8 bases and J by 5 bases. The V gene's germline CDR1 is MNHEY and CDR2 SMNVEV (reference sequence). Here the CDR3 reads CASRTSGRTETQYF. The CDR3 DNA reads as TGTGCCAGCCGGACTAGCGGGAGGACGGAGACCCAGTACTTC.

In this sample, this clonotype turned up a few times. The chain combines TRBV25-1 with TRBJ1-1; a weak D match, TRBD1 (5 bases). With 4 bases removed from V and 0 bases from J, the gap between germline ends came to 9 bases. The CDR3 runs 14 residues. The germline V gene encodes CDR1 MGHDK and CDR2 SYGVNS. The CDR3 coding sequence is TGTGCCAGCAGTGGGACAACCGTGAACACTGAAGCTTTCTTT. This translates into CASSGTTVNTEAFF. Full variable domain (rest looked up from reference TRBV25-1 and TRBJ1-1): EADIYQTPRYLVIGTGKKITLECSQTMGHDKMYWYQQDPGMELHLIHYSYGVNSTEKGDLSSESTVSRIRTEHFPLTLESARPSHTSQYLCASSGTTVNTEAFFGQGTRLTVV.

This clonotype has ten or more counts. The chain carries TRBV12-3 or TRBV12-4 and TRBJ1-2; D is perhaps TRBD1 (6 bases). This CDR3 has 12 residues. Between the trimmed V and J ends, which lost 6 bases and 4 bases, there was a span of 9 bases. The CDR3 loop reads CASSGQIYGYTF. DNA of the CDR3: TGTGCCAGCAGCGGACAGATCTATGGCTACACCTTC.

There are many counts of this clonotype. CDR3 protein: CASSFLSDQETQYF. The CDR3 DNA sequence: TGTGCCAGCAGTTTTTTGTCCGACCAAGAGACCCAGTACTTC. The chain recombines TRBV12-3 or TRBV12-4 with TRBJ2-5; D call uncertain. The CDR3 totals 14 residues. V was pared by 3 bases and J by 0 bases, with 8 bases between.

This clonotype was picked up many times. A much larger clonotype is one base distant, so this may be a read error. V gene TRBV5-1 combines with J gene TRBJ1-6; D is unresolved. The length of the CDR3 is 17 residues. Per the germline V gene, CDR1 is SGHRS and CDR2 is YFSETQ. The CDR3 DNA follows: TGCGCCAGCAGCTTGGAATCGGCAACAGACTATAATCCACCCCTCCACTTT. Amino acids: CASSLESATDYNPPLHF.

This clonotype was seen at least ten times. The chain couples TRBV6-1 to TRBJ1-2; 11 bases map to TRBD1. V was clipped by 0 bases and J by 3 bases; unmatched bases: 3. Germline V gives CDR1 MNHNS, CDR2 SASEGT. The CDR3 extends over 16 amino acids. For the CDR3, the DNA is TGTGCCAGCAGTGAAGCCGGACAGGGGGCAGACTATGGCTACACCTTC. This translates into CASSEAGQGADYGYTF.

The rearrangement uses TRBV11-2 and TRBJ2-7, with D perhaps TRBD2 (5 bases). CDR3 length: 13 amino acids. Trimming pared 6 bases from V and 0 bases from J, leaving 9 bases between. In germline, CDR1 is SGHAT, CDR2 FQNNGV. As DNA, the CDR3 is TGTGCCAGCAGGGGAGACACCTCCTACGAGCAGTACTTC. Protein sequence: CASRGDTSYEQYF.

This clonotype was recorded at least ten times. The chain combines TRBV11-2 with TRBJ1-1; D not resolved. This CDR3 spans 11 amino acids. V shed 1 base and J shed 7 bases, with 4 bases lying between them. CDR1 and CDR2 from the germline V gene are SGHAT and FQNNGV. CDR3 loop: CASSLGLEAFF. The CDR3, as DNA: TGTGCCAGCAGCTTAGGCCTTGAAGCTTTCTTT.

The chain combines TRBV6-5 with TRBJ1-2, with 7 positions matching TRBD1. Losses at the gene ends were 4 bases for V and 4 bases for J; bases not matched to a gene: 3. Germline assignment: CDR1 MNHEY and CDR2 SVGAGI. CDR3 length: 13 residues. CDR3 sequence (DNA): TGTGCCAGCAGTTCACAGGGGTTCTATGGCTACACCTTC. Its translation is CASSSQGFYGYTF.

This clonotype appeared many times. The chain couples TRBV28 to TRBJ1-2, with 9 nucleotides matching TRBD1. The CDR3 length is 14 residues. V dropped 6 bases and J dropped 5; count of bases not matched to a gene: 7. Germline CDR1 and CDR2: MDHEN and SYDVKM. The CDR3 protein is CASSRTGGRYGYTF. The CDR3 DNA is TGTGCCAGCAGCCGCACAGGGGGCCGGTATGGCTACACCTTC.

The gene calls are TRBV6-5 and TRBJ2-7; TRBD2 agrees at 7 bases. Germline assignment: CDR1 MNHEY and CDR2 SVGAGI. V was clipped by 2 bases and J by 2 bases; unmatched bases: 9. The CDR3 runs 16 residues. The CDR3 loop reads CASSYGMRELTYEQYF. CDR3 bases: TGTGCCAGCAGTTACGGGATGCGGGAGCTTACCTACGAGCAGTACTTC.

This clonotype was seen a single time. CDR3 amino acids: CASSLEGRLRETQYF. Written as DNA, the CDR3 is TGTGCCAGCAGCTTAGAGGGGAGACTAAGAGAGACCCAGTACTTC. The chain recombines TRBV7-2 with TRBJ2-5; either TRBD1 or TRBD2 may supply D (5 bases each). The V gene's germline CDR1 is SGHTA and CDR2 FQGNSA. The CDR3 has 15 amino acids. Trimming shortened V by 1 base and J by 4 bases, and 13 bases separated the two germline ends.